The 28 T cell receptor beta chains below come from one sample, sequenced in a study of T cell responses to AZD1222 COVID-19 vaccine. Some clones are missing from TCRdb's copy, which holds only in-frame ones; the method was immunoSEQ multiplex PCR. The table records some 150,000 clones, 85% to 95% of them present only once. Sequences were derived from peripheral blood, sampled 28 days after the second AZD1222 dose. These receptors originate from an adult who received the AZD1222 COVID-19 vaccine.

The chain has TRBV15 and TRBJ2-2; D unclear. With 0 bases removed from V and 7 bases from J, the gap between germline ends came to 6 bases. In germline, CDR1 is LNHNV, CDR2 YYDKDF (reference sequence). The CDR3 runs 13 residues. The CDR3 bases are TGTGCCACCAGCAGAGAATGGCGCGGGGAGCTGTTTTTT. Protein product: CATSREWRGELFF.

The chain joins TRBV6-5 to TRBJ1-1, with TRBD1 identical over 11 bases. Germline trimming cut 6 bases from V and 7 bases from J; bases unmatched to any gene: 7. The germline V gene encodes CDR1 MNHEY and CDR2 SVGAGI. CDR3 size: 14 residues. The CDR3 loop reads CASRVDRGQGEAFF. In DNA, the CDR3 is TGTGCCAGCAGAGTGGACAGGGGGCAAGGTGAAGCTTTCTTT.

This chain joins TRBV7-8 and TRBJ1-1; possible D gene TRBD1, 6 bases. Germline lookup yields CDR1 SGHVS and CDR2 FQNEAQ. The V end lost 7 bases, the J end lost 5 bases, and 17 bases lay between the germline ends. The CDR3 runs to 14 residues. In DNA, the CDR3 is TGTGCCAGCACCCACGTATGGGGGGCGACTGAAGCTTTCTTT. It codes for CASTHVWGATEAFF.

J is TRBJ1-2 and V is TRBV29-1; 7 bases agree with TRBD1. Germline assignment: CDR1 SQVTM and CDR2 ANQGSEA. V gave up 4 bases and J gave up 7 bases; unmatched junction bases: 12. There are 14 residues in the CDR3. This chain's CDR3 is CSVVPADREGGYTF. The CDR3 DNA is TGCAGCGTTGTTCCCGCAGACAGGGAGGGTGGCTACACCTTC. Using reference TRBV29-1 and TRBJ1-2 for the parts outside the CDR3, the full variable domain is SAVISQKPSRDICQRGTSLTIQCQVDSQVTMMFWYRQQPGQSLTLIATANQGSEATYESGFVIDKFPISRPNLTFSTLTVSNMSPEDSSIYLCSVVPADREGGYTFGSGTRLTVV.

The CDR3 is CAGAGWSTEAFF. DNA for the CDR3: TGTGCCGGAGCGGGGTGGAGCACTGAAGCTTTCTTT. The chain uses TRBV30 and TRBJ1-1; D is unresolved. The length of the CDR3 is 12 residues. Germline-derived CDR1 and CDR2 are GTSNPN and SVGIG (reference sequence). The germline V and J ends were trimmed by 8 bases and 4 bases, with 14 bases remaining between them.

The CDR3 is CASSYSRTSAETQYF. The CDR3 DNA reads TGTGCCAGCAGTTACTCGAGGACTAGCGCCGAGACCCAGTACTTC. J is TRBJ2-5 and V is TRBV6-5; 9 bases agree with TRBD2. V was pared by 0 bases and J by 5 bases, with 4 bases of the junction left unmatched. The germline V gene encodes CDR1 MNHEY and CDR2 SVGAGI. The CDR3 consists of 15 residues.

The J gene is TRBJ2-1, the V gene TRBV6-1; TRBD1 agrees at 7 bases. The CDR3 covers 15 residues. Germline CDR1 and CDR2: MNHNS and SASEGT. Germline trimming cut 1 base from V and 3 bases from J; bases unmatched to any gene: 3. This chain's CDR3 is CASSEEPGGYNEQFF. Written as DNA, the CDR3 is TGTGCCAGCAGTGAAGAGCCAGGGGGCTACAATGAGCAGTTCTTC.

This clone has more than one count but fewer than ten. This chain connects TRBV19 to TRBJ1-1; D unresolved. V lost 7 bases, J lost 1 base, and 4 bases lay in between. From germline, CDR1 is LNHDA and CDR2 SQIVND (reference sequence). The CDR3 runs to 11 residues. The CDR3 reads CASTGNTEAFF. The CDR3 DNA reads as TGTGCCAGTACGGGGAACACTGAAGCTTTCTTT.

The chain is built from TRBV5-1 and TRBJ2-2; 7 bases are shared with TRBD1. J gave up 7 bases and V 3 bases, and 9 bases lay outside the gene matches. CDR3 length equals 15 residues. CDR1 and CDR2 from the germline V gene are SGHRS and YFSETQ. DNA for the CDR3: TGCGCCAGCAGCTCGACAGGGCTCCAGGACGGGGAGCTGTTTTTT. Protein sequence: CASSSTGLQDGELFF.

The J gene is TRBJ2-1, the V gene TRBV4-1; 7 bases align to TRBD2. The CDR3 consists of 17 residues. V was pared by 3 bases and J by 1 base, with 9 bases of the junction left unmatched. Germline CDR1 and CDR2: MGHRA and YSYEKL. CDR3 bases: TGCGCCAGCAGCCATTCCCGGGGACTACCGTCCTACAATGAGCAGTTCTTC. This gives the protein CASSHSRGLPSYNEQFF.

The table lists this clone with a few counts. This chain joins TRBV6-5 and TRBJ1-5; no definite D call. The germline V gene has CDR1 MNHEY and CDR2 SVGAGI. The CDR3 has 14 amino acids. V dropped 11 bases and J dropped 0 bases, with 14 bases sitting between them. This CDR3 reads CALTGGNSNQPQHF. In DNA form, the CDR3 reads TGTGCCCTTACGGGAGGGAATAGCAATCAGCCCCAGCATTTT.

The J gene is TRBJ2-2, the V gene TRBV15, with D possibly being TRBD2 (6 bases). This CDR3 is built from 13 residues. Looked up from germline, CDR1 is LNHNV and CDR2 is YYDKDF (reference sequence). The V end lost 1 base, the J end lost 10 bases, and 10 bases lay between the germline ends. CDR3 DNA sequence: TGTGCCACCAGCAGAGGGAGGGAGATGGAGCTGTTTTTT. Residues: CATSRGREMELFF.

The chain uses TRBV27 and TRBJ1-2; D possibly corresponds to TRBD1 (5 bases). Trimming shortened V by 2 bases and J by 5 bases, and 30 bases separated the two germline ends. CDR1 MNHEY and CDR2 SMNVEV come from the germline V gene (reference sequence). This CDR3 has 20 residues. CDR3 region: CASSLGTPPNPGYRGYGYTF. CDR3 nucleotides: TGTGCCAGCAGTTTAGGGACGCCACCCAATCCCGGCTATAGAGGATATGGCTACACCTTC.

The rearrangement links TRBV4-1 to TRBJ2-5; D is possibly TRBD1 or TRBD2 (5 bases each). V lost 1 base, J lost 5 bases, and 17 bases lay in between. Per germline, CDR1 MGHRA and CDR2 YSYEKL. This CDR3 has 16 residues. In DNA, the CDR3 is TGCGCCAGCAGCCAAGGGGGGAACTTCATGGTGGAGACCCAGTACTTC. Encoded protein: CASSQGGNFMVETQYF.

The chain recombines TRBV9 with TRBJ2-1; D is possibly TRBD1 (7 bases). This CDR3 spans 16 amino acids. Trimming pared 5 bases from V and 0 bases from J, leaving 15 bases between. Germline values: CDR1 SGDLS, CDR2 YYNGEE. CDR3: CASSGGGGNSYNEQFF. CDR3 in DNA: TGTGCCAGCAGTGGAGGGGGCGGGAACTCCTACAATGAGCAGTTCTTC.

The CDR3 region is CASSGWGEDGYTF. The CDR3 coding sequence is TGCGCCAGCTCTGGGTGGGGAGAGGATGGCTACACCTTC. V is TRBV10-2 and J is TRBJ1-2, with D unclear. Germline values: CDR1 WSHSY, CDR2 SAAADI. This CDR3 spans 13 amino acids. V was cut by 8 bases and J by 6 bases, with 16 bases left in between.

The chain carries TRBV5-5 and TRBJ1-4, with D possibly TRBD1 on 6 matching bases. V lost 2 bases and J 3 bases, leaving 11 bases between the germline ends. This CDR3 region has 15 residues. Germline CDR1 reads SGHKS; CDR2 reads YYEKEE (reference sequence). The CDR3 nucleotides read TGTGCCAGCAGCTTCGTAGGACAGTCTAATGAAAAACTGTTTTTT. Protein sequence: CASSFVGQSNEKLFF.

The CDR3, as DNA: TGTGCCAGCAGTTTGGGGAAAAACACTGAAGCTTTCTTT. Amino acids: CASSLGKNTEAFF. This sequence joins TRBV27 and TRBJ1-1; D ambiguous. Germline assignment: CDR1 MNHEY and CDR2 SMNVEV (reference sequence). This CDR3 has 13 amino acids. Trimming shortened V by 3 bases and J by 2 bases, and 7 bases separated the two germline ends.

This clone showed up just a few times. CDR3 residues: CASSLGTGGARETQYF. The CDR3 coding sequence is TGTGCCAGCAGCTTAGGGACAGGGGGCGCGAGGGAGACCCAGTACTTC. This chain joins TRBV7-8 and TRBJ2-5, with 11 bases aligning to TRBD1. The CDR3 is 16 residues long. The J segment lost 5 bases and the V segment lost 1 base, leaving 6 bases of the junction unmatched. The germline V gene has CDR1 SGHVS and CDR2 FQNEAQ. Combining the CDR3 with reference TRBV7-8 and TRBJ2-5 gives the whole variable domain GAGVSQSPRYKVAKRGQDVALRCDPISGHVSLFWYQQALGQGPEFLTYFQNEAQLDKSGLPSDRFFAERPEGSVSTLKIQRTQQEDSAVYLCASSLGTGGARETQYFGPGTRLLVL.

Worth noting for this clone: Germline is not matched at one junction end, which may reflect a read error. The V gene is TRBV19, the J gene TRBJ1-5, with D maybe TRBD1 (5 bases). This CDR3 comprises 15 residues. Germline assignment: CDR1 LNHDA and CDR2 SQIVND (reference sequence). CDR3: CASRNAQRLHPPRDF. CDR3 bases: TGTGCCAGTAGGAACGCACAGAGACTCCATCCTCCCAGGGATTTT.

The V gene is TRBV11-2, the J gene TRBJ2-1; 7 nucleotides line up with TRBD2. Germline values: CDR1 SGHAT, CDR2 FQNNGV. V lost 5 bases to trimming and J lost 4 bases; unmatched junction nucleotides: 5. This CDR3 has 14 amino acids. In nucleotides, the CDR3 is TGTGCCAGCAGCCGCGGGACTACTTACAATGAGCAGTTCTTC. It encodes CASSRGTTYNEQFF.

This chain links TRBV30 with TRBJ1-5; no clear D gene. Looked up from germline, CDR1 is GTSNPN and CDR2 is SVGIG (reference sequence). The CDR3 covers 13 residues. V was cut by 4 bases and J by 0 bases, with 7 bases left in between. The CDR3 protein is CAWKEYSNQPQHF. As DNA, the CDR3 is TGTGCCTGGAAGGAGTATAGCAATCAGCCCCAGCATTTT.

The chain has TRBV7-6 and TRBJ1-2; D gene unclear. This CDR3 has 15 residues. Trimming removed 2 bases at V and 0 bases at J, with 10 bases between. The germline CDR1 and CDR2 sequences are SGHVS and FNYEAQ. CDR3 residues: CASSLSGVANYGYTF. As DNA, the CDR3 is TGTGCCAGCAGCTTATCTGGGGTAGCTAACTATGGCTACACCTTC.

The gene calls are TRBV5-6 and TRBJ2-2, with D tentatively TRBD1 (5 bases). Germline loops: CDR1 SGHDT, CDR2 YYEEEE. Deletions cut 2 bases from V and 7 bases from J, with 15 bases between. This CDR3 comprises 15 residues. In nucleotides, the CDR3 is TGTGCCAGCAGCTTATTGGACACCCTCGGCGGGGAGCTGTTTTTT. Its protein is CASSLLDTLGGELFF.

This sequence joins TRBV14 and TRBJ1-1, with 9 nucleotides matching TRBD1. Germline CDR1 SGHDN, CDR2 FVKESK. This CDR3 comprises 16 residues. J lost 5 bases, V lost 4 bases, and 11 bases had no gene match. Here the CDR3 reads CASSPILTGGRTEAFF. In DNA, the CDR3 is TGTGCCAGCAGCCCGATCTTGACAGGGGGGCGGACTGAAGCTTTCTTT.

The V call is TRBV2, the J call TRBJ1-6, with 7 bases fitting TRBD1. The CDR3 sequence is 15 residues long. Germline values: CDR1 SNHLY, CDR2 FYNNEI. Trimming cost V 7 bases and J 7 bases; bases outside gene matches: 10. CDR3 in DNA: TGTGCCAGCACCTCACCCAACAGGGGAAATTCACCCCTCCACTTT. Translated: CASTSPNRGNSPLHF.

The chain links TRBV5-1 to TRBJ1-1, with D uncertain. The CDR3 extends over 14 amino acids. Looked up from germline, CDR1 is SGHRS and CDR2 is YFSETQ. Between the trimmed V and J ends, which lost 4 bases and 3 bases, there was a span of 13 bases. The CDR3 nucleotides are TGCGCCAGCAGCACCCACGTTGGGTACACTGAAGCTTTCTTT. It encodes CASSTHVGYTEAFF. Full variable domain (missing parts from reference TRBV5-1 and TRBJ1-1): KAGVTQTPRYLIKTRGQQVTLSCSPISGHRSVSWYQQTPGQGLQFLFEYFSETQRNKGNFPGRFSGRQFSNSRSEMNVSTLELGDSALYLCASSTHVGYTEAFFGQGTRLTVV.

This clone was counted between two and nine times. The chain carries TRBV10-3 and TRBJ1-1; no definite D call. V was pared by 3 bases and J by 2 bases, with 7 bases between. Germline V CDR1 and CDR2: ENHRY, SYGVKD. This CDR3 comprises 13 residues. CDR3 nucleotides: TGTGCCATCAGTGATCAGGCCAACACTGAAGCTTTCTTT. Amino acid sequence: CAISDQANTEAFF.